Each of the 3 T cell receptor beta chains below was sequenced from the same sample in a study of cytomegalovirus exposure and HLA in healthy donors. Primers: 60 Vbeta forward and 13 Jbeta reverse. TCRdb keeps only in-frame clones here, not all; method: immunoSEQ multiplex PCR. The table shows 200,000 to 250,000 clones, with approximately 83% occurring only once. The sequencing input was PBMCs. The origin of the receptors is a boy younger than 10 in good health and CMV-seronegative.

In this sample, this clone turned up a few times. The rearrangement uses TRBV6-1 and TRBJ2-3; 10 bases align to TRBD2. Germline assignment: CDR1 MNHNS and CDR2 SASEGT. The CDR3 sequence is 14 residues long. V lost 2 bases and J lost 6; bases outside the gene matches: 2. The CDR3 DNA is TGTGCCAGCAGTGAACCTAGCGGGAGTGATACGCAGTATTTT. Amino acid sequence: CASSEPSGSDTQYF.

This clone came up once. The V call is TRBV2, the J call TRBJ2-3; the match to TRBD1 covers 9 bases. The CDR3 runs to 13 residues. Losses at the gene ends were 6 bases for V and 10 bases for J; bases not matched to a gene: 8. Germline CDR1 SNHLY, CDR2 FYNNEI. CDR3 in amino acids: CASSDRGGVSQYF. CDR3 nucleotides: TGTGCCAGCAGCGACAGGGGGGGGGTATCGCAGTATTTT. Using reference TRBV2 and TRBJ2-3 for the parts outside the CDR3, the full variable domain is EPEVTQTPSHQVTQMGQEVILRCVPISNHLYFYWYRQILGQKVEFLVSFYNNEISEKSEIFDDQFSVERPDGSNFTLKIRSTKLEDSAMYFCASSDRGGVSQYFGPGTRLTVL.

The CDR3 is CASSLVTGSTDTQYF. As DNA, the CDR3 is TGTGCCAGCAGCTTGGTGACAGGCAGCACAGATACGCAGTATTTT. This rearrangement joins TRBV5-6 to TRBJ2-3, with D possibly TRBD1 on 6 matching bases. Trimming cost V 0 bases and J 0 bases, with 8 bases left between them. This CDR3 comprises 15 residues. Germline loops: CDR1 SGHDT, CDR2 YYEEEE.